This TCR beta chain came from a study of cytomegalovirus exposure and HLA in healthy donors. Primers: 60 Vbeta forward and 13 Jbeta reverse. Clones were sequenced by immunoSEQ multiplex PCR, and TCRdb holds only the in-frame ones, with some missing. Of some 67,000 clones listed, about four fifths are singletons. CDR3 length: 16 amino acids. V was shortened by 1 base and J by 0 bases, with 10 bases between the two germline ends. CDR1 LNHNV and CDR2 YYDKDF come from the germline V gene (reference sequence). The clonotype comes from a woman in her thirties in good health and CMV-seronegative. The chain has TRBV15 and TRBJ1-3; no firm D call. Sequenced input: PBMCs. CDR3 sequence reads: CATSRGRAYSGNTIYF. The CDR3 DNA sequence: TGTGCCACCAGCAGAGGGAGGGCATACTCTGGAAACACCATATATTTT.